This record covers a single T cell receptor (beta chain). The target antigen is unknown. A multiplex PCR was run with 60 Vbeta primers and 13 Jbeta primers. Profiled with immunoSEQ multiplex PCR; TCRdb holds only in-frame clones, not every one. The table has 150,000 to 200,000 clones, roughly 82% seen once; the top ten hold over 8.5%. This sample is part of a study of cytomegalovirus exposure and HLA in healthy donors. Study-wide findings and caveats: DRB1 had the most TCR associations and HLA-C the fewest, a later analysis found, with rates varying by HLA locus. Common viral pathogens seemed, in a later analysis, to connect with several of the most significant clusters. Testing in vitro showed a few CMV-associated chains specific for CMV antigens. When a later analysis was performed, an Asian-associated ancestry cluster reportedly had fewer N-insertions than the roughly 700-donor mean.

The CDR3 length is 15 residues. Trimming stripped 5 bases from V and 2 bases from J, with 15 bases between. From germline, CDR1 is LNHDA and CDR2 SQIVND (reference sequence). Sequencing input: PBMCs. This chain links TRBV19 with TRBJ2-5, with D unclear. The TCR was taken from a man between 45 and 60 years old in good health and CMV-seropositive. The CDR3 reads CASSPGNGPQETQYF. In DNA form, the CDR3 reads TGTGCCAGTAGTCCCGGTAATGGTCCACAAGAGACCCAGTACTTC.